The clone carrying this T cell receptor beta chain was recorded a few times. The data belong to a study of blood T cell repertoires in COVID-19. Study-wide background: Samples taken during acute and convalescent COVID-19 were collected in the United States, Italy and Spain.

Germline lookup yields CDR1 LGHNA and CDR2 YSLEER. The length of the CDR3 is 14 residues. V was shortened by 3 bases and J by 8 bases, with 14 bases between the two germline ends. Only in-frame clones appear in the TCRdb table, and some are missing; sequencing was by immunoSEQ multiplex PCR. The data hold 100,000 to 120,000 clones, with 76% observed a single time. Sequenced: peripheral blood. The sequence came from a woman of 80 years or more with acute or convalescent COVID-19. The J gene is TRBJ2-1, the V gene TRBV4-3; tentatively, D is TRBD2 (6 bases). CDR3 bases: TGCGCCAGCAGCCAGACCGGGAGTCAGGATGAGCAGTTCTTC. Protein sequence: CASSQTGSQDEQFF.